Following are 2 T cell receptor beta chains from one sample sequenced in a study of blood T cell repertoires in COVID-19. TCRdb's table, derived via immunoSEQ multiplex PCR, lists solely in-frame clones and lacks some. Here the sample spans just over 70,000 clones, about 90% being singletons. Input material: peripheral blood. These receptors all stem from a human donor in a cohort sampled during active COVID-19.

On this clone itself: A junction boundary mismatches the germline segment, possibly from a read error. The chain combines TRBV28 with TRBJ1-6; 9 bases align to TRBD1. The germline V gene has CDR1 MDHEN and CDR2 SYDVKM. The CDR3 contains 16 residues. CDR3 sequence (DNA): TGTGCCAGCAGTTTATGGGGACAGGGATATAGTTCACCCCTCCACTTT. Translation: CASSLWGQGYSSPLHF.

The V gene is TRBV9, the J gene TRBJ1-1; possible D gene TRBD1, 5 bases. This CDR3 is built from 17 residues. V shed 3 bases and J shed 1 base, with 19 bases lying between them. Germline values: CDR1 SGDLS, CDR2 YYNGEE. CDR3 in amino acids: CASSGGDLGGGNTEAFF. The CDR3, as DNA: TGTGCCAGCAGCGGTGGGGACTTGGGGGGAGGGAACACTGAAGCTTTCTTT. The full variable domain, with the rest looked up from reference TRBV9 and TRBJ1-1, is DSGVTQTPKHLITATGQRVTLRCSPRSGDLSVYWYQQSLDQGLQFLIQYYNGEERAKGNILERFSAQQFPDLHSELNLSSLELGDSALYFCASSGGDLGGGNTEAFFGQGTRLTVV.